This record covers a single T cell receptor (beta chain). Primers used in a second PCR of about 7 to 12 cycles were a sample-barcoded 5' primer and a J-beta primer mix. TCRdb recomputed calls from the 5' RACE reads with MiXCR, one row per CDR3 protein. The data hold around 990,000 distinct CDR3 sequences, with about 23% observed a single time. The sample is drawn from a study of blood T cells in healthy people across ages. This CDR3 is 16 amino acids long. Trimming at V came to 4 bases and at J to 4 bases, leaving 11 bases not matched to a gene. Germline loops: CDR1 SGHRS, CDR2 YFSETQ. This same sample was also part of a study on T cells of mothers and their children.

The V and J genes are TRBV5-1 and TRBJ1-2; 9 bases match TRBD1. The source is a girl aged 2 to 10 in good health. The specimen was blood. The CDR3 DNA sequence: TGCGCCAGCAGCCTCCCAACAGGGGGCAAAAGCTATGGCTACACCTTC. It encodes CASSLPTGGKSYGYTF.